This T cell receptor beta chain was found in a study of cytomegalovirus exposure and HLA in healthy donors. Across the study: The 100 million to 140 million unique TCR beta sequences, from about 180 million T cells, were found by an earlier analysis. Study observations and caveats: In an earlier analysis, in 540 or so donors, most V segments appeared productive either ~87% or ~30% of the time. The majority of CMV-associated TCR beta chains were reported as apparently HLA-restricted in a later analysis. Most TCR sequences were seen very rarely across donors, but some public TCRs occurred in many.

This CDR3 has 14 residues. Germline CDR1 ENHRY, CDR2 SYGVKD. Trimming removed 6 bases from V and 8 bases from J; junction bases left unmatched: 10. The PCR had 60 Vbeta and 13 Jbeta primers. Generated by immunoSEQ multiplex PCR, the TCRdb table keeps only in-frame clones and is missing some. The sample lists 150,000 to 200,000 clones; roughly 80% were seen once. This clone was seen a handful of times. The antigen is unknown. Sequencing used PBMCs. This rearrangement joins TRBV10-3 to TRBJ1-2; 9 bases fit TRBD1. The sequence was obtained from a woman between 45 and 65 years old in good health and CMV-seropositive. Here the CDR3 DNA reads TGTGCCATCAGCCCCCCGAGGGACAGGGTAGGCTACACCTTC. It translates to CAISPPRDRVGYTF.